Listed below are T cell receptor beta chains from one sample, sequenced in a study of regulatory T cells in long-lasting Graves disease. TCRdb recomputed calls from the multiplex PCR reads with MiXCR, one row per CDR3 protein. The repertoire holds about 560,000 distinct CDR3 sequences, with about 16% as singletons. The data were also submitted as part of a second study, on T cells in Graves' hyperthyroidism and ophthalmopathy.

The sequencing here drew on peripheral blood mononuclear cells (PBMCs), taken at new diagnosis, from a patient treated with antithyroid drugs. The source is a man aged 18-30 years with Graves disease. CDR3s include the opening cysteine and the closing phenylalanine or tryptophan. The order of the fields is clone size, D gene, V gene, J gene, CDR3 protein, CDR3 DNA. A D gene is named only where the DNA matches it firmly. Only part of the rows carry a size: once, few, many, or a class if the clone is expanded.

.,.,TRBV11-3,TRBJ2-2,CASSLGGITGELFF,TGTGCCAGCAGCTTGGGGGGTATCACCGGGGAGCTGTTTTTT
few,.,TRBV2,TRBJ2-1,CASSEQGSYNEQFF,TGTGCCAGCAGTGAACAGGGCTCCTACAATGAGCAGTTCTTC
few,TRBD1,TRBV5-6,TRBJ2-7,CASSLSGQAEQYF,TGTGCCAGCAGCTTGAGTGGACAGGCCGAGCAGTACTTC
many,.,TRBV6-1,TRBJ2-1,CASNHLGGVAQFF,TGTGCCAGCAACCATCTCGGGGGAGTGGCGCAGTTCTTC
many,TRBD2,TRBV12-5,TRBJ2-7,CASGAGTTRGREQYF,TGTGCTAGTGGGGCCGGGACTACACGTGGAAGGGAGCAGTACTTC
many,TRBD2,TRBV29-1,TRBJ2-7,CSVRDGGSHEQYF,TGCAGCGTGCGCGACGGGGGGTCCCACGAGCAGTACTTC
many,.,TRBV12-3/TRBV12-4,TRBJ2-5,CASSFGVQETQYF,TGTGCCAGCAGTTTTGGGGTTCAGGAGACCCAGTACTTC
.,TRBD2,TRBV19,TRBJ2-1,CASSIGISGSGFEAQFF,TGTGCCAGTAGTATAGGGATTAGCGGGAGTGGTTTTGAGGCGCAGTTCTTC
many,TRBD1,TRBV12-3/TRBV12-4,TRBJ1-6,CASSLTGGNSPLHF,TGTGCCAGCAGTTTAACAGGGGGAAATTCACCCCTCCACTTT
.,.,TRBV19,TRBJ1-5,CASSAHWGVSNQPQHF,TGTGCCAGTAGTGCCCACTGGGGGGTCAGCAATCAGCCCCAGCATTTT
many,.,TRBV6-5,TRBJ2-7,CASSSPGRSYEQYF,TGTGCCAGCAGTTCGCCAGGACGCTCCTACGAGCAGTACTTC
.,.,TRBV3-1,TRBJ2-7,CASSQDLLMRLEQYF,TGTGCCAGCAGCCAAGATTTACTAATGAGGCTCGAGCAGTACTTC
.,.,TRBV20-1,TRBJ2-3,CSARRRAADTQYF,TGCAGTGCTAGGCGCAGGGCTGCAGATACGCAGTATTTT
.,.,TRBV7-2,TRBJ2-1,CASSLELNSYNEQFF,TGTGCCAGCAGCTTAGAATTAAACTCCTACAATGAGCAGTTCTTC
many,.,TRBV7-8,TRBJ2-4,CASSLGGVNIQYF,TGTGCCAGCAGCTTAGGAGGTGTGAACATTCAGTACTTC
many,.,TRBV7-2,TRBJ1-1,CASTPGPGLPTEAFF,TGTGCCAGCACCCCGGGCCCGGGACTCCCCACCGAAGCTTTCTTT
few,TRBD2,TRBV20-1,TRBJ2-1,CSASAGTSGRGTFGDEQFF,TGCAGTGCTAGCGCCGGGACTAGCGGGAGAGGGACCTTTGGCGATGAGCAGTTCTTC
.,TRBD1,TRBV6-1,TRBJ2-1,CASRIQGGPYNEQFF,TGTGCCAGCAGGATACAGGGGGGCCCCTACAATGAGCAGTTCTTC
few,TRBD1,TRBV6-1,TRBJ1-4,CASTRTGEDEKLFF,TGTGCCAGCACCCGGACAGGGGAGGATGAAAAACTGTTTTTT
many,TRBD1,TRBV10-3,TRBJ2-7,CAIRTGALSNSYEQYF,TGTGCCATCAGAACAGGGGCCCTCTCAAATTCCTACGAGCAGTACTTC
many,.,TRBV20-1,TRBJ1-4,CSASQLGATNEKLFF,TGCAGTGCTTCCCAATTGGGGGCAACTAATGAAAAACTGTTTTTT
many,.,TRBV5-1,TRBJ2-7,CASSLAGLAYEQYF,TGCGCCAGCAGCTTGGCAGGTCTCGCCTACGAGCAGTACTTC
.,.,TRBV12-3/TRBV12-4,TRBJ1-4,CASSLGDMGPELFF,TGTGCCAGCAGTTTGGGGGATATGGGTCCAGAACTGTTTTTT
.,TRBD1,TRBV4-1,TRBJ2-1,CASSPKAPGQGIHEQFF,TGCGCCAGCAGCCCTAAGGCTCCGGGACAGGGTATACATGAGCAGTTCTTC
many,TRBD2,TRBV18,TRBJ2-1,CASSLKALADYNEQFF,TGTGCCAGCTCCCTAAAGGCACTAGCGGACTACAATGAGCAGTTCTTC
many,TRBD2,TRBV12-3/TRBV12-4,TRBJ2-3,CASRSGTSGRWSTDTQYF,TGTGCCAGCAGATCCGGGACTAGCGGGAGGTGGAGCACAGATACGCAGTATTTT
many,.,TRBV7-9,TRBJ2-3,CASSSSAGSVFTDTQYF,TGTGCCAGCAGCTCAAGCGCGGGTAGCGTCTTCACAGATACGCAGTATTTT
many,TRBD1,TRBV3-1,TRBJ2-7,CASSRRGTGDYEQYF,TGTGCCAGCAGCCGCAGGGGGACAGGCGACTACGAGCAGTACTTC
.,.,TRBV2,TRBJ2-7,CASGDSDSYEQYF,TGTGCCAGCGGGGATAGCGACTCCTACGAGCAGTACTTC
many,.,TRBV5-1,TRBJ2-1,CASSRTFQSSYNEQFF,TGCGCCAGCAGCCGGACATTTCAGAGCTCCTACAATGAGCAGTTCTTC
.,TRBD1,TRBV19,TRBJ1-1,CASTRTGLNTEAFF,TGTGCCAGTACTAGGACAGGTTTGAACACTGAAGCTTTCTTT
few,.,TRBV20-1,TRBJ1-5,CSARDLRGRDQPQHF,TGCAGTGCTAGAGATTTGAGGGGAAGGGATCAGCCCCAGCATTTT
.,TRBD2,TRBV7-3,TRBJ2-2,CASSEGLAGLTMGAGELFF,TGTGCCAGCAGCGAAGGACTAGCGGGGCTTACGATGGGGGCCGGGGAGCTGTTTTTT
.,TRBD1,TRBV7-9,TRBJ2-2,CASSQDRVGTGELFF,TGTGCCAGCAGCCAGGACAGGGTGGGCACCGGGGAGCTGTTTTTT
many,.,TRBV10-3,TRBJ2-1,CAISRDLRNEQFF,TGTGCCATCAGTCGGGACCTTCGGAATGAGCAGTTCTTC
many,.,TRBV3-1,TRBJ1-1,CASSHAGNTEAFF,TGTGCCAGCAGCCATGCAGGCAACACTGAAGCTTTCTTT
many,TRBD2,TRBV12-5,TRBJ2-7,CASDRLAGGNEQYF,TGTGCTAGTGACCGTCTAGCGGGAGGGAACGAGCAGTACTTC